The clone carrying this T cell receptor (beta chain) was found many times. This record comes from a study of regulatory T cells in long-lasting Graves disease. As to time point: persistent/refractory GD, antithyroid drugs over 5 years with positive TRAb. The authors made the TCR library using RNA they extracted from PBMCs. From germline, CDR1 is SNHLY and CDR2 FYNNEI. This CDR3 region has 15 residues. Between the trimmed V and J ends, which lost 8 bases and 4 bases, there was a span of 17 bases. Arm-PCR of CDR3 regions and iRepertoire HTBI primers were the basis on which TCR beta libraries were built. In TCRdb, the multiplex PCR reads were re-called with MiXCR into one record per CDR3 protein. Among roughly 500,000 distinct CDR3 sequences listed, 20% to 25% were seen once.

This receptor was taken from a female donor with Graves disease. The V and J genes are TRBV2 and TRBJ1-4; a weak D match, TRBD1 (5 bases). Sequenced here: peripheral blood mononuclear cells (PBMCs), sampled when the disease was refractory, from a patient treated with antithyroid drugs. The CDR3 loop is CASARPGRNNEKLFF. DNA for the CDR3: TGTGCCAGCGCTAGACCGGGACGGAATAATGAAAAACTGTTTTTT.